The clone carrying this TCR beta chain was counted at least ten times. Its antigen is not identified. This entry is derived from a study of beta chain features in type 1 diabetes. The V end lost 11 bases, the J end lost 8 bases, and 7 bases lay between the germline ends. This CDR3 comprises 9 residues. CDR1 SEHNR and CDR2 FQNEAQ come from the germline V gene (reference sequence). Only one heparinised blood draw was taken per donor, and its volume averaged approximately 120 mL. Investigators reverse transcribed all isolated RNA, so they sequenced expressed TCRB transcripts. Method: immunoSEQ multiplex PCR; TCRdb's copy keeps in-frame clones and lacks some. The table records some 500,000 clones, roughly an eighth of them present only once. The study's findings and limits: Patients and controls would be equally affected if PCR favored shorter templates. Insertion counts at VDJ junctions were lower in type 1 diabetes patients, who also showed more deletions there.

The chain carries TRBV7-9 and TRBJ1-3; D remains unclear. Sequencing was carried out using naive CD4+ T cells from blood. The TCR comes from a woman aged 18-29 years in good health. CDR3 residues: CASGDTIYF. As DNA, the CDR3 is TGTGCCTCCGGAGACACCATATATTTT.